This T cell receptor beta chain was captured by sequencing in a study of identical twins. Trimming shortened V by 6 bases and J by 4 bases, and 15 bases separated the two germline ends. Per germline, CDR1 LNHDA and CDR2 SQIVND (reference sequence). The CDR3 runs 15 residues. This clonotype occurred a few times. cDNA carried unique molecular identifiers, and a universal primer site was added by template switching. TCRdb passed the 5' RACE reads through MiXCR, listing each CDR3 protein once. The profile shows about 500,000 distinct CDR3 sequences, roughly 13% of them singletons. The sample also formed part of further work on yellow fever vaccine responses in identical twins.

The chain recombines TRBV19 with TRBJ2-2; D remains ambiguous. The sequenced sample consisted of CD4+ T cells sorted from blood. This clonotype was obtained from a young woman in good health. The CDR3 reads CASRRSGDGTGELFF. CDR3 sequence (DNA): TGTGCCAGTAGACGGTCGGGCGACGGCACCGGGGAGCTGTTTTTT.